The table lists the clone carrying this T cell receptor (beta chain) with many counts. The antigen remains undetermined. This entry is derived from a study of neurological immune-mediated disorders. Study observations and caveats: Levels of TCR clonal expansion peaked in HTLV-1-associated myelopathy and reached their lowest in multiple sclerosis, under those of healthy controls.

5'RACE with 10-nucleotide random UMIs generated the cDNA. One entry per CDR3 protein, called by TCRdb with MiXCR from the 5' RACE reads. The table lists about 30,000 distinct CDR3 sequences, under 6.5% of them singletons. This CDR3 spans 18 amino acids. Trimming took 1 base from V and 0 from J, leaving 20 bases between them. The germline V gene has CDR1 SGHRS and CDR2 YFSETQ. V usage is TRBV5-1 and J usage is TRBJ2-7; TRBD2 is a possible D gene (7 bases). The sequencing sample was made of CD4+ T cells from blood. The source is a woman aged 45-59 years in good health. The CDR3: CASSLRGGTALTSYEQYF. CDR3 DNA sequence: TGCGCCAGCAGCTTGAGGGGGGGTACGGCACTGACCTCCTACGAGCAGTACTTC.